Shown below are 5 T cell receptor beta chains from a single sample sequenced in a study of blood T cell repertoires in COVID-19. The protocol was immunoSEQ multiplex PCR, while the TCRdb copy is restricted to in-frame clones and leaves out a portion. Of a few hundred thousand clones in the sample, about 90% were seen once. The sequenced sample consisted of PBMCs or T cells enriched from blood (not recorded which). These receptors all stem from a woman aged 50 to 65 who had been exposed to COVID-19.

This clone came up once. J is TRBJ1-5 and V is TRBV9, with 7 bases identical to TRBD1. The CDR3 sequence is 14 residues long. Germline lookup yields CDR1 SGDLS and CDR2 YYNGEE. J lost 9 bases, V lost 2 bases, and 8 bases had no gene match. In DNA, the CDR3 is TGTGCCAGCAGCGTGGGGACAGCTGGAGGGCCCCAGCATTTT. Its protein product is CASSVGTAGGPQHF.

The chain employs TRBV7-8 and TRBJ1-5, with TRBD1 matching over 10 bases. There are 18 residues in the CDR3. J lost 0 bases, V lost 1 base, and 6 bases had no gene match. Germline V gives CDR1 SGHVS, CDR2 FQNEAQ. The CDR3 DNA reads TGTGCCAGCAGCTTAGGACGGACAGGGGGTTATAGCAATCAGCCCCAGCATTTT. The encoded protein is CASSLGRTGGYSNQPQHF.

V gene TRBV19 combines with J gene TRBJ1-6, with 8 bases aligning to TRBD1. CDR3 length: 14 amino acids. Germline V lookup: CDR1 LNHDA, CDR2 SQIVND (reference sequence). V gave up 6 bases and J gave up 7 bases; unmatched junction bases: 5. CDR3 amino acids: CASSGQGGNSPLHF. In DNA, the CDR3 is TGTGCCAGTAGCGGACAGGGCGGCAATTCACCCCTCCACTTT.

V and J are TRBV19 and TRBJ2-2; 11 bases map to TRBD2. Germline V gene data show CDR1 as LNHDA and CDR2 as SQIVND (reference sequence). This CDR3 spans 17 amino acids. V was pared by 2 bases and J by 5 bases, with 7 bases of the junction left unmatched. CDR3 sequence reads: CASSIQGLAVNTGELFF. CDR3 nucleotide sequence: TGTGCCAGTAGTATACAGGGACTAGCGGTAAATACCGGGGAGCTGTTTTTT.

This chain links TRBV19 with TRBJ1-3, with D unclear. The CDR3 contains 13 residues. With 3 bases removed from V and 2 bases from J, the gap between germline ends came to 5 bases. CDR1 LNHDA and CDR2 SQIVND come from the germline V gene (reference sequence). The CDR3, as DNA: TGTGCCAGTAGTATTCGGGCTGGAAACACCATATATTTT. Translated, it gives CASSIRAGNTIYF.